This TCR beta chain was sequenced during a study of Tregs in tolerant kidney transplant recipients. Thawed PBMCs were FACS-sorted into unstimulated CD4+CD25+CD127- regulatory T cells, CD4+CD25- non-regulatory cells, CD4 and CD8 cells. Measured with immunoSEQ multiplex PCR; TCRdb has only the in-frame clones, and not every one. The sample yields under 300,000 clones, around 81% seen once. The TCR comes from a human donor in good health. Sequenced input: CD4+ T cells from blood.

Here the CDR3 reads CASSLRDRGRLSSYEQYF. The CDR3 coding sequence is TGTGCCAGCAGTCTCCGGGACAGGGGCAGGCTGAGCTCCTACGAGCAGTACTTC. The V call is TRBV2, the J call TRBJ2-7; 10 bases line up with TRBD1. With V trimmed by 5 bases and J by 0 bases, 13 bases remained unmatched. This CDR3 is 18 amino acids long. Per germline, CDR1 SNHLY and CDR2 FYNNEI.